This TCR beta chain was observed in a study of beta chain features in type 1 diabetes. In its sample, this clone was seen a few times. The antigen remains undetermined. Expressed TCRB transcripts were sequenced because the entire RNA isolate underwent reverse transcription. Libraries were prepared by immunoSEQ multiplex PCR; TCRdb keeps only in-frame clonotypes and omits some of them. The sample shows over 600,000 clones, 9.5% to 15% of them seen only once. Notes on the study in general: cDNA-based reads could over-represent cells with high TCR expression. Equally in patients and controls, shorter templates might have been favored by PCR. Type 1 diabetes patients had TCRB CDR3s that were shorter (moderately but significantly so) in all four CD4+ subsets.

This CDR3 spans 13 amino acids. The material sequenced was naive CD4+ T cells from blood. V and J are TRBV21-1 and TRBJ1-4; TRBD1, the D gene given by the table, was not confirmed from the DNA. TRBV21-1 is tagged as a pseudogene. The TCR was taken from a young man with type 1 diabetes. The CDR3 loop is CASRVQTNEKLFF. CDR3 nucleotide sequence: TGTGCCAGCAGGGTACAGACTAATGAAAAACTGTTTTTT.